This T cell receptor beta chain appears in the sequencing data of a study of cytomegalovirus exposure and HLA in healthy donors. From germline, CDR1 is MNHEY and CDR2 SVGAGI. The V end was cut by 5 bases, the J end by 9 bases, with 14 bases between. The CDR3 sequence is 13 residues long. The PCR ran on 60 Vbeta and 13 Jbeta primers. The repertoire was sequenced with immunoSEQ multiplex PCR; TCRdb's copy has only in-frame clones and lacks some. The ten most abundant clones cover 5% to 5.5% of a sample with approximately 60,000 clones. The J gene is TRBJ1-5, the V gene TRBV6-5; no clear D. Source material: PBMCs. This TCR came from a man aged 25-45 years in good health and CMV-seropositive. The CDR3 DNA is TGTGCCAGCAGTGAGGAGGACGTGGGGCCCCAGCATTTT. Translation gives CASSEEDVGPQHF.